The 5 T cell receptor beta chains listed next were all sequenced from one sample in a study of cytomegalovirus exposure and HLA in healthy donors. It was with 60 Vbeta and 13 Jbeta primers that the PCR ran. The repertoire was sequenced with immunoSEQ multiplex PCR; TCRdb's copy has only in-frame clones and lacks some. Its table records about 130,000 clones. Sequences were obtained from PBMCs. The receptors come from an older woman in good health and CMV-seronegative.

The chain employs TRBV7-8 and TRBJ1-4; D is ambiguous. This CDR3 has 15 residues. The V gene lost 0 bases and the J gene lost 3 bases, with 8 bases spanning the gap. Germline CDR1 SGHVS, CDR2 FQNEAQ. Written as DNA, the CDR3 is TGTGCCAGCAGCTTAGCATGGCAGGCTAATGAAAAACTGTTTTTT. Amino acids: CASSLAWQANEKLFF.

The chain employs TRBV28 and TRBJ1-2; maybe TRBD1 (6 bases). Trimming took off 7 bases at V and 4 bases at J, with 10 bases between the two ends. The V gene's germline CDR1 is MDHEN and CDR2 SYDVKM. This CDR3 has 12 amino acids. CDR3 loop: CASTQGTYGYTF. As DNA, the CDR3 is TGTGCCAGCACCCAGGGGACCTATGGCTACACCTTC.

This chain links TRBV6-5 with TRBJ2-7, with 11 bases lining up with TRBD1. CDR3 length equals 15 residues. Germline V gene data show CDR1 as MNHEY and CDR2 as SVGAGI. Losses at the gene ends were 5 bases for V and 2 bases for J; bases not matched to a gene: 5. Here the CDR3 DNA reads TGTGCCAGCAGTGTCGGACAGGGGGCTACCTACGAGCAGTACTTC. Translation: CASSVGQGATYEQYF.

In the case of this clone: The junction does not match germline at one end; this may be a read error. J is TRBJ2-1 and V is TRBV7-7, with 11 bases fitting TRBD2. Germline CDR1 is SSHAT and CDR2 is FNYEAQ (reference sequence). This CDR3 spans 16 amino acids. CDR3 sequence reads: CASSLGTSGSYNEQFF. The CDR3 bases are TGTGCTAGCAGCCTCGGGACTAGCGGCTCCTACAATGAGCAGTTCTTC.

V and J are TRBV15 and TRBJ1-2, with a weak D call TRBD1 (6 bases). The V end lost 3 bases, the J end lost 4 bases, and 18 bases lay between the germline ends. The germline CDR1 and CDR2 sequences are LNHNV and YYDKDF (reference sequence). The CDR3 loop spans 16 amino acids. The CDR3, as DNA: TGTGCCACCAGCAGGGAACAGGGCTACCCCCTCTATGGCTACACCTTC. Its protein is CATSREQGYPLYGYTF.